The T cell receptor beta chain described here comes from a study of glioma-infiltrating T cells after dendritic cell vaccination. Sequenced by immunoSEQ multiplex PCR; TCRdb stores in-frame clones only, minus some. The sample shows about 82,000 clones, roughly 90% of them seen only once. The CDR3 spans 14 residues. Germline-derived CDR1 and CDR2 are KGHSH and LQKENI. Trimming cost V 3 bases and J 10 bases, with 16 bases left between them. The material was blood, obtained before dendritic cell vaccination. This clonotype was sampled from a human donor with glioblastoma. The chain is built from TRBV18 and TRBJ2-1; a possible D gene is TRBD1 (6 bases). CDR3 bases: TGTGCCAGCTCACCCGGTGCCAGGGGTAGAGAGCAGTTCTTC. It encodes CASSPGARGREQFF.